This entry lists 20 T cell receptor beta chains sequenced from one sample in a study of T cell repertoires and HLA-DP antigens (dated by TCRdb to 2016 to 2018). Receptors were amplified or captured by the immunoSEQ multiplex PCR assay. In its TCRdb copy, this immuneACCESS table keeps in-frame sequences only and misses some clones. Where compared with another copy, unresolved V genes explain less than half of these, and the others have no known cause. The sample table holds roughly 110,000 clones, of which more than 85% were seen once. The ten largest clonotypes hold under 0.35% of the sample. Their cognate antigens are unknown. What was sequenced was CD4+ T cells from PBMCs. Receptor source: a woman aged 18 to 35 in good health and CMV-seronegative.

This clone came up a few times. This chain links TRBV10-3 with TRBJ1-1, with D maybe TRBD1 (5 bases). Germline V gives CDR1 ENHRY, CDR2 SYGVKD. The length of the CDR3 is 13 residues. The V gene lost 0 bases and the J gene lost 10 bases, with 12 bases spanning the gap. For the CDR3, the DNA is TGTGCCATCAGTGAGTCGCCGCCCCAGGGAGCTTTCTTT. Amino acids: CAISESPPQGAFF.

CDR3 in amino acids: CASSWARGPEAFF. The DNA of the CDR3 is TGCGCCAGCAGCTGGGCCCGCGGCCCGGAGGCTTTCTTT. The chain carries TRBV5-1 and TRBJ1-1; D uncertain. Trimming cost V 3 bases and J 11 bases, with 17 bases left between them. Germline lookup yields CDR1 SGHRS and CDR2 YFSETQ. The CDR3 length is 13 residues.

In nucleotides, the CDR3 is TGTGCCAGCAGTAACAGGGTCACAGATACGCAGTATTTT. It specifies CASSNRVTDTQYF. V usage is TRBV6-1 and J usage is TRBJ2-3, with a tentative D call TRBD1 (6 bases). V lost 5 bases and J 2 bases, leaving 8 bases between the germline ends. This CDR3 has 13 amino acids. Germline V CDR1 and CDR2: MNHNS, SASEGT.

The chain links TRBV25-1 to TRBJ2-5, with TRBD2 identical over 7 bases. The CDR3 runs to 15 residues. Germline V lookup: CDR1 MGHDK, CDR2 SYGVNS. With V trimmed by 4 bases and J by 9 bases, 14 bases remained unmatched. In DNA form, the CDR3 reads TGTGCCAGCAGTGGTCGGACTAGGGCCTCGGGTTCCCAGTACTTC. Translating it yields CASSGRTRASGSQYF. Full variable domain (rest looked up from reference TRBV25-1 and TRBJ2-5): EADIYQTPRYLVIGTGKKITLECSQTMGHDKMYWYQQDPGMELHLIHYSYGVNSTEKGDLSSESTVSRIRTEHFPLTLESARPSHTSQYLCASSGRTRASGSQYFGPGTRLLVL.

The CDR3 DNA follows: TGCGCCAGCAGTCAGAACAGAATCTATGGCTACACCTCGTACTATGGCTACACCTTC. Protein sequence: CASSQNRIYGYTSYYGYTF. This chain connects TRBV23-1 to TRBJ1-2, with D hard to call. TRBV23-1 has ORF status, its function being uncertain. Trimming left V 3 bases short and J 3 bases short, with 26 bases between. The CDR3 has 19 residues.

The rearrangement uses TRBV11-2 and TRBJ2-2; 11 bases line up with TRBD2. This CDR3 comprises 18 residues. The V gene's germline CDR1 is SGHAT and CDR2 FQNNGV. V shed 4 bases and J 0 bases; nucleotides not matched to a gene: 7. DNA of the CDR3: TGTGCCAGCAGCTCTGGCGGACTAGCGGGTACGAACACCGGGGAGCTGTTTTTT. Translating it yields CASSSGGLAGTNTGELFF. Full variable domain (remainder filled in from reference TRBV11-2 and TRBJ2-2): EAGVAQSPRYKIIEKRQSVAFWCNPISGHATLYWYQQILGQGPKLLIQFQNNGVVDDSQLPKDRFSAERLKGVDSTLKIQPAKLEDSAVYLCASSSGGLAGTNTGELFFGEGSRLTVL.

The J gene is TRBJ1-2, the V gene TRBV19; 9 nucleotides agree with TRBD1. The V and J ends lost 3 bases and 4 bases, in that order; junction bases with no gene match: 6. The germline V gene has CDR1 LNHDA and CDR2 SQIVND (reference sequence). This CDR3 has 15 residues. The CDR3 region is CASSIRDRDVYGYTF. CDR3 in DNA: TGTGCCAGTAGTATTCGGGACAGGGACGTCTATGGCTACACCTTC.

The V call is TRBV4-2, the J call TRBJ2-7, with D tentatively TRBD1 or TRBD2 (5 bases each). TRBJ2-5 explains the end of the DNA better; the J call may be wrong. Germline assignment: CDR1 LGHNA and CDR2 YNFKEQ. The CDR3 contains 15 residues. CDR3 in amino acids: CASSQALGTRKTQYF. CDR3 nucleotides: TGTGCCAGCAGCCAAGCCCTGGGGACCAGGAAGACCCAGTACTTC.

The CDR3 region has the DNA TGTGCCAGCAGCTTAGGCGGGGATTTGGGCGGCTACACCTTC. Translated: CASSLGGDLGGYTF. The chain uses TRBV7-3 and TRBJ1-2; no clear D. Germline-derived CDR1 and CDR2 are SGHTA and FQGTGA. The CDR3 spans 14 residues. Trimming removed 2 bases from V and 8 bases from J, with 15 bases in between.

This chain joins TRBV10-2 and TRBJ2-7; no definite D call. Germline-derived CDR1 and CDR2 are WSHSY and SAAADI. This CDR3 comprises 12 residues. Trimming took 6 bases from V and 3 from J, leaving 9 bases between them. CDR3 coding DNA: TGCGCCAGCAGAGGGCTGTTCTACGAGCAGTACTTC. Protein sequence: CASRGLFYEQYF.

This chain joins TRBV6-1 and TRBJ2-7; 7 bases line up with TRBD1. The CDR3 spans 14 residues. The trim removed 6 bases at V and 1 base at J, leaving 6 bases unmatched. The germline gives CDR1 MNHNS, CDR2 SASEGT. The CDR3 loop reads CASRAGQASYEQYF. The CDR3 DNA reads as TGTGCCAGCAGGGCAGGACAGGCGTCCTACGAGCAGTACTTC.

The chain uses TRBV10-3 and TRBJ1-5; possible D gene TRBD1, 5 bases. The ends were cut back, 2 bases at V and 0 bases at J, with 14 bases in the middle. CDR1 is ENHRY, CDR2 SYGVKD, per germline. CDR3 length equals 17 residues. The CDR3 region has the DNA TGTGCCATCAGTGAGGTTTGGGGCGGCATTAGCAATCAGCCCCAGCATTTT. As protein: CAISEVWGGISNQPQHF.

The J gene is TRBJ2-2, the V gene TRBV7-2; D may be TRBD1 (5 bases). The CDR3 totals 15 residues. Germline CDR1 is SGHTA and CDR2 is FQGNSA. With 2 bases removed from V and 4 bases from J, the gap between germline ends came to 11 bases. The CDR3 nucleotides are TGTGCCAGCAGCTTACAAGGGGTGAGCACCGGGGAGCTGTTTTTT. Encoded protein: CASSLQGVSTGELFF.

This sequence joins TRBV18 and TRBJ2-7, with unresolved D. CDR1 KGHSH and CDR2 LQKENI come from the germline V gene. The length of the CDR3 is 14 residues. The V end was cut by 5 bases, the J end by 2 bases, with 13 bases between. In DNA form, the CDR3 reads TGTGCCAGCTCAATCTCGCAGCAGACCTACGAGCAGTACTTC. Amino acid sequence: CASSISQQTYEQYF.

The V gene is TRBV12-5, the J gene TRBJ2-1; TRBD2 is a possible D gene (5 bases). The V and J ends lost 6 bases and 9 bases respectively, with 15 bases between them. The CDR3 totals 13 residues. The germline V gene has CDR1 LGHNT and CDR2 FRNRAP. In DNA, the CDR3 is TGTGCTAGTGGCCGAATCAGCGGTCTTGAGCAGTTCTTC. Its protein product is CASGRISGLEQFF.

The V call is TRBV6-5, the J call TRBJ2-5; the match to TRBD1 covers 7 bases. The CDR3 consists of 14 residues. With V trimmed by 2 bases and J by 5 bases, 5 bases remained unmatched. Germline CDR1 is MNHEY and CDR2 is SVGAGI. This chain's CDR3 is CASSYDRGRETQYF. The DNA for the CDR3 is TGTGCCAGCAGTTACGATAGGGGGCGGGAGACCCAGTACTTC.

The J gene is TRBJ2-1, the V gene TRBV7-3; TRBD2 agrees at 10 bases. Germline CDR1 is SGHTA and CDR2 is FQGTGA. The junction had 14 bases not matched to a gene; V was cut back by 5 bases and J by 7 bases. The CDR3 totals 17 residues. The CDR3 DNA sequence: TGTGCCAGCAGCCCCACTACCAGCGGGAGGGCACGGAATGAGCAGTTCTTC. Amino acid sequence: CASSPTTSGRARNEQFF.

The rearrangement links TRBV7-2 to TRBJ2-1; 9 nucleotides align to TRBD2. Germline CDR1 and CDR2: SGHTA and FQGNSA. The V segment lost 1 base and the J segment 8 bases; nucleotides outside the gene matches: 9. This CDR3 comprises 16 residues. CDR3 protein: CASSLGRGRAVHEQFF. The CDR3 DNA is TGTGCCAGCAGCTTAGGTCGCGGGAGGGCCGTCCATGAGCAGTTCTTC.

The chain carries TRBV5-6 and TRBJ1-6; TRBD1 aligns across 11 bases. Germline CDR1 reads SGHDT; CDR2 reads YYEEEE. With V trimmed by 3 bases and J by 0 bases, 5 bases remained unmatched. The CDR3 totals 18 residues. DNA for the CDR3: TGTGCCAGCAGCTCGGGGACAGGGGGGGACTCCTATAATTCACCCCTCCACTTT. It encodes CASSSGTGGDSYNSPLHF.

V and J are TRBV4-1 and TRBJ2-5, with 12 positions matching TRBD2. The germline CDR1 and CDR2 sequences are MGHRA and YSYEKL. V was pared by 4 bases and J by 2 bases, with 8 bases of the junction left unmatched. The CDR3 is 17 amino acids. For the CDR3, the DNA is TGCGCCAGCAGCCGGGGACTAGCGGGCACTATACAAGAGACCCAGTACTTC. This translates into CASSRGLAGTIQETQYF.